This T cell receptor (beta chain) stems from a study of blood T cell repertoires in COVID-19. Overall study: Acute-phase and convalescent COVID-19 samples originated in the United States, Italy and Spain. T cells, B-cell-depleted T cells, or PBMCs supplied cDNA or gDNA.

Only in-frame clones appear in the TCRdb table, and some are missing; sequencing was by immunoSEQ multiplex PCR. The repertoire holds 30,000 to 35,000 clones, with 75% to 85% as singletons. Germline CDR1 is SGHDT and CDR2 is YYEEEE. V lost 2 bases to trimming and J lost 2 bases, with 11 bases between them. The CDR3 extends over 14 amino acids. The sequenced material came from peripheral blood. This sequence joins TRBV5-6 and TRBJ2-7, with D tentatively TRBD1 (8 bases). This receptor was identified in a man aged 80 or over with active COVID-19. The DNA for the CDR3 is TGTGCCAGCAGCTTACAGGGGGGGGCCTACGAGCAGTACTTC. Translating it yields CASSLQGGAYEQYF.